The clone carrying this T cell receptor (beta chain) was seen only a few times. Its antigen remains unidentified. Treatment of the sample: oral pan-JAK inhibitor, 5-10 mg twice daily. Patients with alopecia areata provided lesional scalp punch biopsies as well as peripheral blood. The data were taken from a study of CD8+ T cells in alopecia areata. The CDR3 runs 14 residues. Per the germline V gene, CDR1 is LGHNA and CDR2 is YNFKEQ. V shed 1 base and J 4 bases; nucleotides not matched to a gene: 0. Findings and limits, study-wide: Normal scalp had lower clonality than lesional scalp, with alopecia totalis/universalis lesions showing this most strongly. The study found that many expanded lesional clones persisted in scalp and blood during tofacitinib.

Investigators isolated RNA and reverse transcribed it into cDNA to act as the sequencing template. TCRdb's table, derived via immunoSEQ multiplex PCR, lists solely in-frame clones and lacks some. The sample contains about 42,000 clones, 50% to 70% of which appear only once. The chain couples TRBV4-2 to TRBJ2-5; the match to TRBD2 covers 10 bases. This receptor was taken from a human donor with alopecia areata. This specimen consisted of CD8+ T cells sorted from blood, obtained at week 4, from a patient treated with tofacitinib. For the CDR3, the DNA is TGTGCCAGCAGCCAAGGGACTAGCGGAGAGACCCAGTACTTC. Protein product: CASSQGTSGETQYF.